This record concerns one TCR beta chain sequence. The sample originates from a study of blood T cell repertoires in COVID-19. The method was immunoSEQ multiplex PCR; TCRdb's version includes in-frame clones alone and lacks a portion of them. The table has about 46,000 clones, 75% to 90% seen once; the top ten hold 15% to 19%. With 4 bases clipped from V and 3 bases from J, the junction kept 4 bases outside the gene matches. The CDR3 is 14 residues long. Germline lookup yields CDR1 LGHDT and CDR2 YNNKEL (reference sequence). Sequencing was done on a sample of peripheral blood. The chain uses TRBV3-1 (or the pseudogene TRBV3-2) and TRBJ2-5; TRBD2 matches at 8 bases. The receptor comes from a human donor in a cohort sampled during active COVID-19. The donor label of this sample is uncertain. CDR3 residues: CASSLRGVEETQYF. In nucleotides, the CDR3 is TGTGCCAGCAGCCTGCGGGGGGTTGAAGAGACCCAGTACTTC.